This passage covers 10 T cell receptor beta chains from one sample sequenced in a study of blood T cell repertoires in COVID-19. The method was immunoSEQ multiplex PCR; TCRdb's version includes in-frame clones alone and lacks a portion of them. The sample gives 350,000 to 450,000 clones, about 89% of which show up once; about 1.6% is in the top ten. The sequencing sample was made of peripheral blood. These receptor sequences come from a middle-aged woman with COVID-19, enrolled during active disease.

The chain recombines TRBV19 with TRBJ1-5; 8 positions agree with TRBD1. The CDR3 extends over 16 amino acids. Germline V gives CDR1 LNHDA, CDR2 SQIVND (reference sequence). Trimming cost V 3 bases and J 2 bases; bases outside gene matches: 6. CDR3: CASSIREQGGNQPQHF. The CDR3 nucleotides are TGTGCCAGTAGTATTAGGGAACAGGGGGGCAATCAGCCCCAGCATTTT.

V gene TRBV7-8 combines with J gene TRBJ1-2; weak D call: TRBD1 (6 bases). V shed 5 bases and J shed 6 bases, with 16 bases lying between them. CDR3 length: 14 residues. Germline V gene lookup returns CDR1 SGHVS and CDR2 FQNEAQ. CDR3 region: CASSVNREGDGYTF. The CDR3 nucleotides read TGTGCCAGCAGCGTAAACAGGGAAGGCGATGGCTACACCTTC.

This clone was seen a single time. CDR3 sequence reads: CASGEGDSSYEQYF. In nucleotides, the CDR3 is TGTGCCAGCGGAGAGGGGGATAGCTCCTACGAGCAGTACTTC. This chain links TRBV6-5 with TRBJ2-7; a possible D gene is TRBD1 (6 bases). Trimming stripped 8 bases from V and 0 bases from J, with 14 bases between. Germline lookup yields CDR1 MNHEY and CDR2 SVGAGI. The CDR3 is made up of 14 amino acids.

The chain has TRBV2 and TRBJ2-2; TRBD2 matches 10 bases. From germline, CDR1 is SNHLY and CDR2 FYNNEI. The CDR3 contains 17 residues. After removal of 5 bases from V and 4 bases from J, the junction contained 10 bases not matched to a gene. The CDR3 loop is CASSKNSGLASTGELFF. The CDR3 DNA is TGTGCCAGCAGTAAAAACTCGGGACTAGCGAGCACCGGGGAGCTGTTTTTT.

This sequence joins TRBV19 and TRBJ1-1; 8 bases map to TRBD1. J lost 6 bases, V lost 4 bases, and 4 bases had no gene match. From germline, CDR1 is LNHDA and CDR2 SQIVND (reference sequence). The CDR3 spans 13 residues. Here the CDR3 DNA reads TGTGCCAGTAGTAGAGACAGGGGCGCTGAAGCTTTCTTT. Its translation is CASSRDRGAEAFF.

The chain links TRBV11-3 to TRBJ2-1; D might be TRBD2 (6 bases). V gave up 5 bases and J gave up 6 bases, with 17 bases separating them. The CDR3 is made up of 15 amino acids. Germline CDR1 reads SGHNT; CDR2 reads YENEEA. The CDR3 is CASSTGLLTPNEQFF. As DNA, the CDR3 is TGTGCCAGCAGCACGGGACTCCTAACCCCCAATGAGCAGTTCTTC.

This rearrangement joins TRBV4-2 to TRBJ1-2; 7 bases agree with TRBD1. J lost 4 bases, V lost 0 bases, and 8 bases had no gene match. Germline loops: CDR1 LGHNA, CDR2 YNFKEQ. There are 16 residues in the CDR3. Written as DNA, the CDR3 is TGTGCCAGCAGCCAAGATTTATGGCAGGGGGGCTATGGCTACACCTTC. Its protein is CASSQDLWQGGYGYTF.

The chain carries TRBV2 and TRBJ1-5; 12 bases fit TRBD1. In germline, CDR1 is SNHLY, CDR2 FYNNEI. The CDR3 consists of 15 residues. The ends lost 4 bases at V and 6 bases at J; junction bases unmatched: 4. The CDR3 sequence is CASSGDRGRSQPQHF. For the CDR3, the DNA is TGTGCCAGCAGTGGGGACAGGGGGCGTAGTCAGCCCCAGCATTTT. Together with reference TRBV2 and TRBJ1-5, the CDR3 gives the full variable domain: EPEVTQTPSHQVTQMGQEVILRCVPISNHLYFYWYRQILGQKVEFLVSFYNNEISEKSEIFDDQFSVERPDGSNFTLKIRSTKLEDSAMYFCASSGDRGRSQPQHFGDGTRLSIL.

The table lists this clone with a count of one. The chain recombines TRBV28 with TRBJ1-6; a weak D match, TRBD1 (5 bases). Germline values: CDR1 MDHEN, CDR2 SYDVKM. This CDR3 is 15 amino acids long. V was trimmed by 0 bases and J by 8 bases, leaving 11 bases between them. The CDR3 sequence: CASSLWEGLDSPLHF. Here the CDR3 DNA reads TGTGCCAGCAGTTTATGGGAGGGGCTGGATTCACCCCTCCACTTT.

V usage is TRBV7-9 and J usage is TRBJ1-4; D perhaps matches TRBD1 (6 bases). Germline CDR1 SEHNR, CDR2 FQNEAQ (reference sequence). There are 18 residues in the CDR3. Trimming removed 3 bases at V and 8 bases at J, with 25 bases between. The CDR3 reads CASSFTSGATREREKLFF. CDR3 DNA sequence: TGTGCCAGCAGCTTTACTTCAGGGGCGACGCGGGAGAGGGAAAAACTGTTTTTT.